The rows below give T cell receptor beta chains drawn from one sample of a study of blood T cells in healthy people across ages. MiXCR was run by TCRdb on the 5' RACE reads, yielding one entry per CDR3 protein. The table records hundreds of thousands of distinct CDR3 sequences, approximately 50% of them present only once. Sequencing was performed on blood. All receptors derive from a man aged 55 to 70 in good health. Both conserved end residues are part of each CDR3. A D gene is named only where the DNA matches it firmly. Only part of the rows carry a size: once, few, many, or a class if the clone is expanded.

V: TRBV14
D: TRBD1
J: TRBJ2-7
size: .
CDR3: CASSRFGQGDEQYF
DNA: TGTGCCAGCAGCCGATTCGGACAGGGCGACGAGCAGTACTTC

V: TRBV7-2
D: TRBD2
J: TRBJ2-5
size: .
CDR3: CASSPSPSGGAQETQYF
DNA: TGTGCCAGCAGCCCCAGTCCTAGCGGGGGGGCACAAGAGACCCAGTACTTC

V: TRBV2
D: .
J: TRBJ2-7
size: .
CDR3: CASSTAGEQYF
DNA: TGTGCCAGCAGCACAGCGGGCGAGCAGTACTTC

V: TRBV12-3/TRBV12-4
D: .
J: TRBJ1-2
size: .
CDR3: CASSSTGLANYSYTF
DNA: TGTGCCAGCAGTTCAACAGGGTTAGCTAACTATAGCTACACCTTC

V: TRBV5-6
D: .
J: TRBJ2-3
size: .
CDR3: CASSGRRGYTDTQYF
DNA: TGTGCCAGCAGCGGCCGCCGGGGGTATACAGATACGCAGTATTTT

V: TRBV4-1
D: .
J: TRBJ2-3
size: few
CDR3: CASSQDIPGTSTDTQYF
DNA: TGCGCCAGCAGCCAAGATATCCCAGGGACGAGCACAGATACGCAGTATTTT

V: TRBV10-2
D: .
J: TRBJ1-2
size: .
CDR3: CASSAGQPYAYGYTF
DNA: TGCGCCAGCAGTGCAGGACAGCCCTACGCCTATGGCTACACCTTC

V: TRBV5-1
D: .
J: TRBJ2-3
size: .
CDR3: CASSLGGARDTDTQYF
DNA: TGCGCCAGCAGCCTTGGCGGGGCCAGGGACACAGATACGCAGTATTTT

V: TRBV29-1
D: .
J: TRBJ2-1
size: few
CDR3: CSVVVSSYNEQFF
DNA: TGCAGCGTTGTCGTCAGCTCCTACAATGAGCAGTTCTTC

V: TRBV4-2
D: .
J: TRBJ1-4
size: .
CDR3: CASSQVRADGSNEKLFF
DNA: TGTGCCAGCAGCCAAGTGCGGGCCGACGGGAGCAATGAAAAACTGTTTTTT

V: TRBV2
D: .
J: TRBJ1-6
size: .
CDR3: CASNREFSPLHF
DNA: TGTGCCAGCAACAGGGAATTTTCACCCCTCCACTTT

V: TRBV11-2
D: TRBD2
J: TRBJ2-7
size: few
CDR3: CASSLDGGSSYEQYF
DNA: TGTGCCAGCAGCTTAGACGGGGGGTCCTCCTACGAGCAGTACTTC